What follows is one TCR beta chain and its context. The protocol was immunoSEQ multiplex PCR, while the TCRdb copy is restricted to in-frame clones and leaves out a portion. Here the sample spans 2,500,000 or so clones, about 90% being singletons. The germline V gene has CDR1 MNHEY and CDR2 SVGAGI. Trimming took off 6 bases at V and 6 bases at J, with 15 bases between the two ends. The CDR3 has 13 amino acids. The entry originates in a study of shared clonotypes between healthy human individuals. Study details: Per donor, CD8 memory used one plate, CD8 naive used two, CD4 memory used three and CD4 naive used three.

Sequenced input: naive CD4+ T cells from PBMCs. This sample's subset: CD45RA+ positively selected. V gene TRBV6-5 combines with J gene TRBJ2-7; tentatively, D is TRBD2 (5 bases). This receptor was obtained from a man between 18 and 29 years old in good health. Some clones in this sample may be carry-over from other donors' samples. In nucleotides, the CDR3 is TGTGCCAGCAGCCTTCAACCAGGAGGCGAGCAGTACTTC. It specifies CASSLQPGGEQYF.